Listed here are 26 T cell receptor beta chains from one sample, sequenced in a study of T cells in women clearing cervical HPV infection. Clones were sequenced by immunoSEQ multiplex PCR, and TCRdb holds only the in-frame ones, with some missing. The repertoire table contains roughly 15,000 clones. Sequences were obtained from blood buffy coat. The receptors were sampled from a woman aged 18 to 75 with a cervical HPV16 infection that either progressed to CIN3+ or cleared (not recorded which).

CDR3 bases read: TGTGCCAGCGGCCTAGCGGGAGTTATCGATGAG. Amino acids: CASGLAGVIDE. The whole CDR3 protein is CASGLAGVIDEQFF. The J gene is TRBJ2-1, the V gene TRBV2, with TRBD2 identical over 10 bases. The CDR3 is cut off 3 residues early in the read; its end comes from the germline J gene. The CDR3 loop spans 14 amino acids. The V and J ends lost 8 bases and 8 bases, in that order; junction bases with no gene match: 9. The germline V gene has CDR1 SNHLY and CDR2 FYNNEI.

The sequenced part of the CDR3 DNA is TGTGCCAGTAGACCGACAGGAACCTACGAC. Amino acids: CASRPTGTYD. The full CDR3 reads CASRPTGTYDYTF. The V and J genes are TRBV19 and TRBJ1-2; the D gene is possibly TRBD1 (6 bases). The read ends 3 residues early relative to the CDR3; the germline J gene fills the gap. Germline V gene lookup returns CDR1 LNHDA and CDR2 SQIVND (reference sequence). The CDR3 extends over 13 amino acids.

Note on this clone: The read terminates 3 residues before the CDR3 end, so the remaining end is supplied by the germline J gene. This chain joins TRBV5-5 and TRBJ2-5; D might be TRBD1 (6 bases). Trimming left V 2 bases short and J 7 bases short, with 15 bases between. This CDR3 has 14 amino acids. CDR1 is SGHKS, CDR2 YYEKEE, per germline (reference sequence). The CDR3 reads CASSLQGSQRTQYF. Incomplete CDR3 DNA: TGTGCCAGCAGCTTACAGGGTAGTCAGCGGACC.

Points on this clone: A read error may produce the germline difference seen at one junction end. The CDR3 end lies 3 residues beyond the end of the read and is filled in from the germline J gene. V gene TRBV4-2 combines with J gene TRBJ2-1; 13 nucleotides agree with TRBD2. CDR1 is LGHNA, CDR2 YNFKEQ, per germline. The CDR3 is 17 amino acids. The CDR3 spells CASSLWTSGRFYNEQFF. CDR3 DNA (partial): TGCGCCAGCAGCCTTTGGACTAGCGGGAGATTTTACAATGAG.

As concerns this clone: The CDR3 end lies 3 residues beyond the end of the read and is filled in from the germline J gene. This sequence joins TRBV27 and TRBJ2-1, with 8 bases that match TRBD1. Germline assignment: CDR1 MNHEY and CDR2 SMNVEV (reference sequence). This CDR3 is built from 16 residues. V gave up 1 base and J gave up 3 bases; unmatched junction bases: 5. The CDR3 spells CASSLYGTGYYNEQFF. CDR3 DNA (partial): TGTGCCAGCAGTTTATACGGGACAGGCTACTACAATGAG.

Turning to this clone: The CDR3 goes on 3 residues after the read ends, and that part is filled in from the germline J gene. The V and J genes are TRBV27 and TRBJ2-7; TRBD2 matches 8 bases. Germline V gene data show CDR1 as MNHEY and CDR2 as SMNVEV (reference sequence). The CDR3 spans 14 residues. V lost 7 bases and J lost 3; bases outside the gene matches: 8. CDR3 DNA, as far as it was read: TGTGCCAGCAAAAAAGCGGGAGTCCTCTACGAG. It specifies CASKKAGVLYE. The complete CDR3 reads CASKKAGVLYEQYF.

With regard to this clone: Read coverage stops 3 residues before the CDR3 terminus; the germline J gene supplies the remainder. V usage is TRBV5-5 and J usage is TRBJ2-7, with 10 nucleotides matching TRBD2. The CDR3 loop spans 15 amino acids. The germline V gene has CDR1 SGHKS and CDR2 YYEKEE (reference sequence). V gave up 4 bases and J gave up 2 bases; unmatched junction bases: 6. CDR3 sequence: CASSMTSGSTYEQYF. Incomplete CDR3 DNA: TGTGCCAGCAGCATGACTAGCGGGTCGACCTACGAG.

Details on this clone: The read comes to an end 3 residues before the CDR3 does, leaving the germline J gene to fill in the end. The rearrangement uses TRBV19 and TRBJ2-7; D is ambiguous. This CDR3 is 13 amino acids long. Germline CDR1 and CDR2: LNHDA and SQIVND (reference sequence). Trimming took off 6 bases at V and 5 bases at J, with 14 bases between the two ends. The CDR3 bases that were read are TGTGCCAGTAGGTTTGAGGAAAGGGACGAG. It specifies CASRFEERDE. The entire CDR3 protein reads CASRFEERDEQYF.

On this clone itself: The read is 3 residues too short to cover the CDR3 end, so that end is filled in from the germline J gene. The chain recombines TRBV18 with TRBJ2-5; D may be TRBD1 (6 bases). V was trimmed by 6 bases and J by 5 bases, leaving 13 bases between them. This CDR3 contains 13 residues. Germline lookup yields CDR1 KGHSH and CDR2 LQKENI. CDR3 DNA, as far as it was read: TGTGCCAGCTCCCAGGGGACCCAGGAGACC. It translates to CASSQGTQET. The CDR3 reads in full as CASSQGTQETQYF. The full variable domain, completed using reference TRBV18 and TRBJ2-5, is NAGVMQNPRHLVRRRGQEARLRCSPMKGHSHVYWYRQLPEEGLKFMVYLQKENIIDESGMPKERFSAEFPKEGPSILRIQQVVRGDSAAYFCASSQGTQETQYFGPGTRLLVL.

With regard to this clone: The read ends 3 residues shy of where the CDR3 ends; the end is completed using the germline J gene. The same CDR3 can be traced to other DNA sequences in this sample. The genes are TRBV19 and TRBJ1-2, with D uncertain. The germline CDR1 and CDR2 sequences are LNHDA and SQIVND (reference sequence). This CDR3 spans 15 amino acids. The CDR3 sequence: CASSKVGQAGYGYTF. The sequenced CDR3 bases are TGTGCCAGTAGTAAAGTTGGGCAGGCAGGCTACGGC.

The DNA read from the CDR3 is TGTGCCAGTAGCCCCGTCGCGGATAGCAATCAGCCG. Its translation is CASSPVADSNQP. The complete CDR3 protein is CASSPVADSNQPQYF. The chain carries TRBV19 and TRBJ2-3, with D unclear. The observed sequence ends 3 residues before the CDR3 terminus, with the missing tail filled in from the germline J gene. Germline CDR1 and CDR2: LNHDA and SQIVND (reference sequence). CDR3 size: 15 residues. The full variable domain, its missing parts supplied by reference TRBV19 and TRBJ2-3, is DGGITQSPKYLFRKEGQNVTLSCEQNLNHDAMYWYRQDPGQGLRLIYYSQIVNDFQKGDIAEGYSVSREKKESFPLTVTSAQKNPTAFYLCASSPVADSNQPQYFGPGTRLTVL.

With regard to this clone: The read gets to within 3 residues of the CDR3 end, and the germline J gene fills in the rest. This chain links TRBV28 with TRBJ1-1, with D maybe TRBD1 (5 bases). Deletions cut 1 base from V and 6 bases from J, with 9 bases between. The CDR3 extends over 13 amino acids. Germline loops: CDR1 MDHEN, CDR2 SYDVKM. CDR3 DNA (partial): TGTGCCAGCAGTTTATTGTGGGGCGCTGAA. As protein: CASSLLWGAE. The full CDR3 is CASSLLWGAEAFF. The full variable domain, its missing parts supplied by reference TRBV28 and TRBJ1-1, is DVKVTQSSRYLVKRTGEKVFLECVQDMDHENMFWYRQDPGLGLRLIYFSYDVKMKEKGDIPEGYSVSREKKERFSLILESASTNQTSMYLCASSLLWGAEAFFGQGTRLTVV.

About this clone itself: The CDR3 end falls 3 residues outside the read, so it is completed with the germline J gene. The V and J genes are TRBV20-1 and TRBJ2-3; unclear D gene. The CDR3 runs to 14 residues. The germline V and J ends were trimmed by 5 bases and 5 bases, with 17 bases remaining between them. The germline V gene encodes CDR1 DFQATT and CDR2 SNEGSKA (reference sequence). The CDR3 bases that were read are TGCAGTGCTCGGCCCCCGCAGGTTCTAGATACG. It codes for CSARPPQVLDT. The entire CDR3 protein reads CSARPPQVLDTQYF.

As for this clone: The read finishes 3 residues shy of the CDR3 end, and the germline J gene is used to complete it. J is TRBJ2-4 and V is TRBV19, with D perhaps being TRBD1 or TRBD2 (5 bases each). This CDR3 has 10 amino acids. Germline V gives CDR1 LNHDA, CDR2 SQIVND (reference sequence). CDR3 amino acids: CASREYGQYF. The covered CDR3 bases are TGTGCCAGCAGGGAGTATGGT.

On this clone: The read comes to an end 3 residues before the CDR3 does, leaving the germline J gene to fill in the end. The chain has TRBV2 and TRBJ2-5; 8 nucleotides agree with TRBD2. The CDR3 is made up of 15 amino acids. Germline-derived CDR1 and CDR2 are SNHLY and FYNNEI. V gave up 3 bases and J gave up 5 bases; unmatched junction bases: 8. CDR3 loop: CASSDRGGPLETQYF. Incomplete CDR3 DNA: TGTGCCAGCAGTGATCGGGGGGGCCCTCTGGAGACC.

To note about this clone: With the read ending 3 residues before the CDR3 end, the germline J gene is used to fill in that end. J is TRBJ2-2 and V is TRBV20-1; D is perhaps TRBD2 (6 bases). Germline CDR1 is DFQATT and CDR2 is SNEGSKA (reference sequence). The length of the CDR3 is 14 residues. The sequenced CDR3 bases are TGCAGTGCTAGAGATCGGGGGATAGGCGAAAAG. Translating it yields CSARDRGIGEK. The complete CDR3 reads CSARDRGIGEKLFF.

Of note for this clone: The read ends 3 residues shy of where the CDR3 ends; the end is completed using the germline J gene. This chain uses TRBV2 with TRBJ2-4; D gene uncertain. The CDR3 has 12 residues. The germline V gene has CDR1 SNHLY and CDR2 FYNNEI. The CDR3 spells CASSAAAHGQYF. The CDR3 DNA, read in part, is TGTGCCAGCAGTGCTGCGGCCCATGGT.

Worth noting for this clone: The CDR3 extends 3 residues past the end of the read, so its final part is completed from the germline J gene. The chain uses TRBV2 and TRBJ1-3, with 9 bases lining up with TRBD1. CDR3 length: 13 amino acids. Germline CDR1 reads SNHLY; CDR2 reads FYNNEI. This CDR3 reads CASSEMDRGHIYF. The CDR3 bases that were read are TGTGCCAGCAGTGAAATGGACAGGGGACAC.

On this clone itself: From the germline J gene comes the end of the CDR3, since the read stops 3 residues before it. The rearrangement links TRBV7-7 to TRBJ2-3; 11 nucleotides line up with TRBD1. This CDR3 region has 15 residues. The germline gives CDR1 SSHAT, CDR2 FNYEAQ (reference sequence). CDR3 sequence reads: CASSSGQGAWETQYF. The sequenced CDR3 bases are TGTGCCAGCAGCTCCGGACAGGGGGCATGGGAGACG.

Turning to this clone: The read ends 3 residues shy of where the CDR3 ends; the end is completed using the germline J gene. The V call is TRBV18, the J call TRBJ2-2, with a tentative D call TRBD2 (6 bases). V lost 1 base and J 1 base, leaving 13 bases between the germline ends. CDR3 size: 17 residues. Germline CDR1 and CDR2: KGHSH and LQKENI. CDR3 DNA (partial): TGTGCCAGCTCACCACAACCGGGACTTCAGAACACCGGGGAG. Amino acid sequence: CASSPQPGLQNTGE. The full CDR3 sequence reads CASSPQPGLQNTGELFF.

As concerns this clone: The missing CDR3 end, 3 residues past where the read stops, is filled in from the germline J gene. The rearrangement joins TRBV7-7 to TRBJ2-5; 11 nucleotides line up with TRBD1. The junction had 6 bases not matched to a gene; V was cut back by 4 bases and J by 5 bases. Germline V gene data show CDR1 as SSHAT and CDR2 as FNYEAQ (reference sequence). This CDR3 comprises 15 residues. Here the CDR3 reads CASSSGQGAWETQYF. The DNA read from the CDR3 is TGTGCCAGCAGCTCCGGACAGGGGGCATGGGAGACC.

A word on this clone: The read comes to an end 3 residues before the CDR3 does, leaving the germline J gene to fill in the end. The rearrangement uses TRBV10-3 and TRBJ1-5; no reliable D call. Germline V gene sequence: CDR1 ENHRY, CDR2 SYGVKD. Between the trimmed V and J ends, which lost 4 bases and 0 bases, there was a span of 7 bases. The length of the CDR3 is 14 residues. The part of the CDR3 DNA that was read is TGTGCCATCAGTGCTTATAATAGCAATCAGCCC. This gives the protein CAISAYNSNQP. The full CDR3 reads CAISAYNSNQPQHF.

Turning to this clone: A junction end diverges from the germline sequence, so it may reflect a read error. The read terminates 3 residues before the CDR3 end, so the remaining end is supplied by the germline J gene. The V call is TRBV4-2, the J call TRBJ2-6; a weak D match, TRBD1 (6 bases). The CDR3 covers 16 residues. The germline CDR1 and CDR2 sequences are LGHNA and YNFKEQ. CDR3 bases read: TGCGCCAGCAGCCAAGAGCAGGGGCATGGGGCCAACGTC. As protein: CASSQEQGHGANV. The entire CDR3 reads CASSQEQGHGANVLTF.

Notes on this clone: The CDR3 end lies 3 residues beyond the end of the read and is filled in from the germline J gene. V gene TRBV19 combines with J gene TRBJ2-3, with D unresolved. CDR3 size: 15 residues. Germline V gene lookup returns CDR1 LNHDA and CDR2 SQIVND (reference sequence). Here the CDR3 reads CASSIMSDSNQPQYF. Incomplete CDR3 DNA: TGTGCCAGTAGTATAATGTCTGATAGCAATCAGCCG.

Comments on this clone: The CDR3 extends 3 residues past the end of the read, so its final part is completed from the germline J gene. This chain joins TRBV6-1 and TRBJ2-5; the D gene is possibly TRBD1 (6 bases). There are 16 residues in the CDR3. The germline V and J ends were trimmed by 0 bases and 4 bases, with 15 bases remaining between them. Germline CDR1 MNHNS, CDR2 SASEGT. CDR3 sequence reads: CASSEALGGGGETQYF. The part of the CDR3 DNA that was read is TGTGCCAGCAGTGAAGCGCTTGGGGGCGGCGGAGAGACC.

Points on this clone: The CDR3 is cut off 3 residues early in the read; its end comes from the germline J gene. The chain employs TRBV20-1 and TRBJ2-1, with D perhaps TRBD2 (6 bases). CDR3 size: 13 residues. In germline, CDR1 is DFQATT, CDR2 SNEGSKA (reference sequence). Trimming removed 3 bases from V and 9 bases from J, with 15 bases in between. The sequenced CDR3 bases are TGCAGTGCTAGCGGGGGAAAAGTAGGTGAG. Residues: CSASGGKVGE. The complete CDR3 sequence is CSASGGKVGEQFF.